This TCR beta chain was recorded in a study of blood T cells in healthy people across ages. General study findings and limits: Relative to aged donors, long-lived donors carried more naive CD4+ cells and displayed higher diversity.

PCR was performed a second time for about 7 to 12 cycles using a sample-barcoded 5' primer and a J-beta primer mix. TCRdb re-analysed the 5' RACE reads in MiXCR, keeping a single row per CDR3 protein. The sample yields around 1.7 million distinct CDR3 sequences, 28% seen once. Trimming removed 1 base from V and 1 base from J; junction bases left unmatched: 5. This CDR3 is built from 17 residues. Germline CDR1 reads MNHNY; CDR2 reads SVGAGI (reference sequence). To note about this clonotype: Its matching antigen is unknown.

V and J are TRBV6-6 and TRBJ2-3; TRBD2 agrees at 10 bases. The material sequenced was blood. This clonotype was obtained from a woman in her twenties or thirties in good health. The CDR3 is CASSYWPGTSGTDTQYF. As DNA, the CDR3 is TGTGCCAGCAGTTACTGGCCCGGGACTAGCGGCACAGATACGCAGTATTTT.